This T cell receptor beta chain was sequenced in a study of beta chain features in type 1 diabetes. Details on this clone: Its specificity is not known.

Every isolated RNA sample was fully reverse transcribed, so sequencing captured expressed TCRB transcripts. Sequencing was performed with immunoSEQ multiplex PCR; in TCRdb, only in-frame clones are kept and a portion is missing. The profile shows 250,000 or so clones, approximately 15% of them singletons. Deletions cut 7 bases from V and 0 bases from J, with 12 bases between. CDR3 length: 14 amino acids. Germline CDR1 is MNHNS and CDR2 is SASEGT. Study-wide points: TCRB CDR3s were moderately but significantly shorter in Type 1 diabetes patients in all four CD4+ subsets. Using cDNA template may skew counts toward highly expressing activated cells.

Sample: naive CD4+ T cells from blood. The rearrangement joins TRBV6-1 to TRBJ1-1; D remains ambiguous. The sequence was collected from a man aged 25-45 years with type 1 diabetes. The CDR3, as DNA: TGTGCCAGCACTCCGGGTCCATTGAACACTGAAGCTTTCTTT. Residues: CASTPGPLNTEAFF.